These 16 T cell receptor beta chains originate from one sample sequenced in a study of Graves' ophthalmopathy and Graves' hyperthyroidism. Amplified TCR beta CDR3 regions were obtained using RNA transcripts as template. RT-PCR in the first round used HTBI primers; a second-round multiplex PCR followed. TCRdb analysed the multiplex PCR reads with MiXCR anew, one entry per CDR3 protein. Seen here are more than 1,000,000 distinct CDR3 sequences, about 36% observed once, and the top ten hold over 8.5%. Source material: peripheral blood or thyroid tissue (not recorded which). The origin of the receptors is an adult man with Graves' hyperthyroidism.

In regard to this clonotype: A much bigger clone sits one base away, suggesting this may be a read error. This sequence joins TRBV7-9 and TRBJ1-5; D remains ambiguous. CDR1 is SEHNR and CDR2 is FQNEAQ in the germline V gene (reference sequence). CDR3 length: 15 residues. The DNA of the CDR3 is TGTACCAGCAGCACGAGTGGAGGGTCGAATCAGCCCCAGCATTTT. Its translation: CTSSTSGGSNQPQHF. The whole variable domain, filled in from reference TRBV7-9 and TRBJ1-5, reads DTGVSQNPRHKITKRGQNVTFRCDPISEHNRLYWYRQTLGQGPEFLTYFQNEAQLEKSRLLSDRFSAERPKGSFSTLEIQRTEQGDSAMYLCTSSTSGGSNQPQHFGDGTRLSIL.

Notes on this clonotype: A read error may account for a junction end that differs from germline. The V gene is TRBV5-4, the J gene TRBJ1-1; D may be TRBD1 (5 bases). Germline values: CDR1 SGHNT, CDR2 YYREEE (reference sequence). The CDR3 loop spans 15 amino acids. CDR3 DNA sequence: TGTGCCAGCAGCCCAAGTGGGGCCATCGGCACTGAAGCTTACTTT. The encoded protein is CASSPSGAIGTEAYF. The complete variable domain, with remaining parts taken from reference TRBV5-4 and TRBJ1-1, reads ETGVTQSPTHLIKTRGQQVTLRCSSQSGHNTVSWYQQALGQGPQFIFQYYREEENGRGNFPPRFSGLQFPNYSSELNVNALELDDSALYLCASSPSGAIGTEAYFGQGTRLTVV.

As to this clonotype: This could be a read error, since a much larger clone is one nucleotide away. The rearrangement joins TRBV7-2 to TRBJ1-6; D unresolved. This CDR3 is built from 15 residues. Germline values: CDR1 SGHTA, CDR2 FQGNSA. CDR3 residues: CASNLGNQNNSPLHF. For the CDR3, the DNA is TGTGCCAGCAACTTAGGCAATCAAAATAATTCACCCCTCCACTTT.

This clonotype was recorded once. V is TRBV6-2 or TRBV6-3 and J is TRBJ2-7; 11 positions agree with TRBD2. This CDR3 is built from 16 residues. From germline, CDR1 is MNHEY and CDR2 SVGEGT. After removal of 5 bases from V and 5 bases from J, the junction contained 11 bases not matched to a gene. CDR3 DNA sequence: TGTGCCAGCAGTAAGGATGCTAGCGGGAGGAACAACGAGCAGTACTTC. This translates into CASSKDASGRNNEQYF.

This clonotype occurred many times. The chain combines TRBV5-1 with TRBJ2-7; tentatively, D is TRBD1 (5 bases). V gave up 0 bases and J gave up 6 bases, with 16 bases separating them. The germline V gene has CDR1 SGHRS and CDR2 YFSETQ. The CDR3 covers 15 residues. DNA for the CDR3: TGCGCCAGCAGCTTGGCGCCGGACAAGAACCTCGAGCAGTACTTC. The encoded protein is CASSLAPDKNLEQYF. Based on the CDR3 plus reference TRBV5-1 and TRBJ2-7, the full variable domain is KAGVTQTPRYLIKTRGQQVTLSCSPISGHRSVSWYQQTPGQGLQFLFEYFSETQRNKGNFPGRFSGRQFSNSRSEMNVSTLELGDSALYLCASSLAPDKNLEQYFGPGTRLTVT.

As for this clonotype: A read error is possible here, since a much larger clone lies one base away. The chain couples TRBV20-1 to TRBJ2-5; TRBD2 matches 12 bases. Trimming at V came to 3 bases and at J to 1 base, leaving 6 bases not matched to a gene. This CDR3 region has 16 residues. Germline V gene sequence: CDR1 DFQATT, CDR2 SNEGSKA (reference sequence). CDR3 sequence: CSARQTSGGRQETQYF. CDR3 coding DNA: TGCAGTGCTAGGCAAACTAGCGGGGGGCGCCAAGAGACCCAGTACTTC.

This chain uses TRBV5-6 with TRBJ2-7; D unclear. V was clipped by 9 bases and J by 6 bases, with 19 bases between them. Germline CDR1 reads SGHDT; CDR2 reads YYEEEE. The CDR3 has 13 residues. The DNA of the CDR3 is TGTGCCAACAGTTCCGGACCGCCGGGCGAGCAGTACTTC. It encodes CANSSGPPGEQYF.

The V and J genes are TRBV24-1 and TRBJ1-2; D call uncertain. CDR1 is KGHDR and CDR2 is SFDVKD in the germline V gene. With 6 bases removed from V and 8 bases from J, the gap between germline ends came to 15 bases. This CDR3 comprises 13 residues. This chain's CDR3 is CATSSIRVGGYTF. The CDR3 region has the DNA TGTGCCACCAGTAGTATCCGGGTTGGCGGCTACACCTTC.

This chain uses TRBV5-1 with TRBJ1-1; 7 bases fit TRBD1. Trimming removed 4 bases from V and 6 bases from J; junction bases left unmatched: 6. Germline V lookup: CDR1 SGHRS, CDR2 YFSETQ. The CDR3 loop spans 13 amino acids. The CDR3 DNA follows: TGCGCCAGCAGCGAGTCAGGGGGTCCTGAAGCTTTCTTT. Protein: CASSESGGPEAFF.

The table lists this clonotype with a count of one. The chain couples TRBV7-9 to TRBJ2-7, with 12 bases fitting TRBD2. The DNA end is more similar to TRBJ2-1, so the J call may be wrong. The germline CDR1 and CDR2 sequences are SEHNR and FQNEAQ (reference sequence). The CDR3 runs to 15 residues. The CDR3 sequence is CASSLPSGGAVEQFF. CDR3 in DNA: TGTGCCAGCAGCCTCCCTAGCGGGGGGGCGGTTGAGCAGTTCTTC.

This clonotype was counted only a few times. CDR3 residues: CASRGLGTNEKLFF. For the CDR3, the DNA is TGTGCCAGCAGAGGCCTGGGGACTAATGAAAAACTGTTTTTT. The rearrangement links TRBV2 to TRBJ1-4; D is uncertain. The CDR3 has 14 amino acids. Trimming left V 6 bases short and J 2 bases short, with 10 bases between. CDR1 and CDR2 (germline): SNHLY, FYNNEI.

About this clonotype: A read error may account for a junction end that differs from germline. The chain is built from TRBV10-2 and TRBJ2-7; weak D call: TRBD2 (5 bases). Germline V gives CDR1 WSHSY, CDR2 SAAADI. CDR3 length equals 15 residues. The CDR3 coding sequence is TGTGCCAGCAGAACCGGTGGGAGTGGCGCCCACGAGCAGTACTTC. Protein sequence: CASRTGGSGAHEQYF.

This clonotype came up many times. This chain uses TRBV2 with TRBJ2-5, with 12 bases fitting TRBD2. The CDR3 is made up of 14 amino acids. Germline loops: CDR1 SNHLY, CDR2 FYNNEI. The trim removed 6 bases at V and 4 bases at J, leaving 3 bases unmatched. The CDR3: CASRPLAGGETQYF. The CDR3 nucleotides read TGTGCCAGCAGACCACTAGCGGGGGGAGAGACCCAGTACTTC.

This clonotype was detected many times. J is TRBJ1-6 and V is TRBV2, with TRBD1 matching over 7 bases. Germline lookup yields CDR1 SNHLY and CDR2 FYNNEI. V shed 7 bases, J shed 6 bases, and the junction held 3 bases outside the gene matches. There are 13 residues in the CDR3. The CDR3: CASKRDSNSPLHF. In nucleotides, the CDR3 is TGTGCCAGCAAAAGGGACAGTAATTCACCCCTCCACTTT.

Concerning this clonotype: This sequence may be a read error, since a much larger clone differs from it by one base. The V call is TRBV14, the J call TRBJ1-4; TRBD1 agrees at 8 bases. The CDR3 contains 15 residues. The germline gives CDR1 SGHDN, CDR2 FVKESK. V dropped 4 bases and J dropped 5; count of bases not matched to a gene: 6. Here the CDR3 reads CASSRRTGWNEKLFF. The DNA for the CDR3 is TGTGCCAGCAGCCGGCGGACAGGGTGGAATGAAAAACTGTTTTTT.

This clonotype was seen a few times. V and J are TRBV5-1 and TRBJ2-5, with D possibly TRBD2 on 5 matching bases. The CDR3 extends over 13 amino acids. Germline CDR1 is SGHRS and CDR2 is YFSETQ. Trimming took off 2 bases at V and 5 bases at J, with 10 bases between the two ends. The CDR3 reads CASSFEGVETQYF. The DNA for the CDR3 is TGCGCCAGCAGCTTCGAGGGAGTGGAGACCCAGTACTTC.